This T cell receptor beta chain emerged from a study of identical twins. Points on this clonotype: Its antigen is as yet unknown.

CDR3 length: 13 residues. Trimming cost V 5 bases and J 4 bases; bases outside gene matches: 4. The germline V gene encodes CDR1 DFQATT and CDR2 SNEGSKA (reference sequence). Regarding the study as a whole: Twins shared out-of-frame alpha sequences with excess low generation probability. Conclusions leaned on cross-sectional statistical analysis and did not track the same donors over time.

Template switching added a universal primer site, and cDNA bore unique molecular identifiers. TCRdb called the 5' RACE reads again in MiXCR, with one record for every CDR3 protein. The sample has hundreds of thousands of distinct CDR3 sequences, about 22% seen once. This same sample was also part of a study on yellow fever vaccine responses in identical twins. That publication notes: In identical twins, vaccine T cell responses appeared partly shared and partly individual.

The sequenced sample consisted of CD4+ T cells sorted from blood. This TCR was sampled from a woman aged 18 to 35 in good health. This sequence joins TRBV20-1 and TRBJ2-3, with 9 bases matching TRBD2. The CDR3 DNA sequence: TGCAGTGCTCCGCTAGCGGGATCAGATACGCAGTATTTT. It is translated as CSAPLAGSDTQYF.